These 24 T cell receptor beta chains originate from one sample sequenced in a study of cytomegalovirus exposure and HLA in healthy donors. Primers for the PCR totalled 60 Vbeta and 13 Jbeta. The table came from immunoSEQ multiplex PCR; TCRdb's copy has only in-frame clones and leaves some out. The sample comprises under 200,000 clones, roughly 79% of which are singletons, and more than 13% rests with the top ten. The specimen sequenced was PBMCs. The receptors were sampled from a man aged 45-65 years in good health and CMV-seropositive.

The chain couples TRBV7-2 to TRBJ1-6; no firm D call. This CDR3 has 16 residues. Trimming cost V 1 base and J 15 bases, with 22 bases left between them. CDR1 and CDR2 from the germline V gene are SGHTA and FQGNSA. CDR3 region: CASSLGVFSLVPSLHF. Written as DNA, the CDR3 is TGTGCCAGCAGCTTAGGCGTGTTTTCGCTGGTTCCAAGCCTCCACTTT. Together with reference TRBV7-2 and TRBJ1-6, the CDR3 gives the full variable domain: GAGVSQSPSNKVTEKGKDVELRCDPISGHTALYWYRQSLGQGLEFLIYFQGNSAPDKSGLPSDRFSAERTGGSVSTLTIQRTQQEDSAVYLCASSLGVFSLVPSLHFGNGTRLTVT.

The chain combines TRBV10-3 with TRBJ1-1; possibly TRBD1 for D (5 bases). This CDR3 has 14 amino acids. From germline, CDR1 is ENHRY and CDR2 SYGVKD. V was trimmed by 6 bases and J by 3 bases, leaving 14 bases between them. The CDR3 DNA is TGTGCCATCAGGGGGACTAACCGGGACACTGAAGCTTTCTTT. Amino acids: CAIRGTNRDTEAFF.

The rearrangement links TRBV7-9 to TRBJ2-7; D perhaps matches TRBD2 (6 bases). Looked up from germline, CDR1 is SEHNR and CDR2 is FQNEAQ (reference sequence). V was pared by 4 bases and J by 2 bases, with 12 bases between. This CDR3 spans 14 amino acids. CDR3 sequence (DNA): TGTGCCAGCAGCTCCTGGACTATAGCCTACGAGCAGTACTTC. Protein sequence: CASSSWTIAYEQYF.

In its sample, this clone was seen once. The chain joins TRBV4-1 to TRBJ1-1; D possibly corresponds to TRBD1 (5 bases). The V end was cut by 0 bases, the J end by 8 bases, with 13 bases between. The CDR3 spans 14 residues. In germline, CDR1 is MGHRA, CDR2 YSYEKL. DNA of the CDR3: TGCGCCAGCAGCCAAGATTGGGGGGATCACGAAGCTTTCTTT. Encoded protein: CASSQDWGDHEAFF.

The chain couples TRBV6-6 to TRBJ1-2, with a tentative D call TRBD1 (5 bases). CDR1 MNHNY and CDR2 SVGAGI come from the germline V gene (reference sequence). CDR3 length: 14 amino acids. V lost 5 bases to trimming and J lost 0 bases, with 10 bases between them. The CDR3, as DNA: TGTGCCAGCAGTCGCGGGACGCCTAACTATGGCTACACCTTC. It yields the protein CASSRGTPNYGYTF.

The chain uses TRBV4-1 and TRBJ1-5; TRBD1 might be the D (5 bases). From germline, CDR1 is MGHRA and CDR2 YSYEKL. CDR3 length: 17 amino acids. V was trimmed by 0 bases and J by 4 bases, leaving 16 bases between them. CDR3 nucleotide sequence: TGCGCCAGCAGCCAAGATCCCCCAGGGCTGGGGAATCAGCCCCAGCATTTT. This codes for CASSQDPPGLGNQPQHF.

The chain joins TRBV7-2 to TRBJ1-1; 7 nucleotides agree with TRBD1. Germline-derived CDR1 and CDR2 are SGHTA and FQGNSA. Unmatched junction bases numbered 6, after V lost 4 bases and J lost 1 base. This CDR3 has 15 residues. In DNA, the CDR3 is TGTGCCAGCAGCTCACCCTACAGGGGGAACACTGAAGCTTTCTTT. Its translation: CASSSPYRGNTEAFF.

V is TRBV29-1 and J is TRBJ2-7; D is perhaps TRBD2 (5 bases). This CDR3 is 12 amino acids long. In germline, CDR1 is SQVTM, CDR2 ANQGSEA. The V end was cut by 7 bases, the J end by 2 bases, with 12 bases between. CDR3 loop: CSAVTGTYEQYF. DNA for the CDR3: TGCAGCGCCGTGACGGGGACCTACGAGCAGTACTTC.

This chain joins TRBV27 and TRBJ2-2; no firm D call. Germline-derived CDR1 and CDR2 are MNHEY and SMNVEV (reference sequence). Deletions cut 3 bases from V and 4 bases from J, with 6 bases between. CDR3 length: 13 residues. The CDR3 is CASSFESTGELFF. Here the CDR3 DNA reads TGTGCCAGCAGTTTTGAGAGCACCGGGGAGCTGTTTTTT.

CDR3 DNA sequence: TGTGCCAGCAGTGATGCCGGGACAGACCCTTACGAGCAGTACTTC. Translation gives CASSDAGTDPYEQYF. The chain uses TRBV25-1 and TRBJ2-7; 7 nucleotides line up with TRBD1. CDR1 is MGHDK, CDR2 SYGVNS, per germline. This CDR3 is built from 15 residues. V shed 3 bases, J shed 4 bases, and the junction held 9 bases outside the gene matches.

V and J are TRBV7-7 and TRBJ2-5, with D perhaps matching TRBD2 (5 bases). Trimming removed 1 base from V and 1 base from J, with 16 bases in between. There are 17 residues in the CDR3. Germline V CDR1 and CDR2: SSHAT, FNYEAQ (reference sequence). CDR3 sequence: CASSLGVLAGPQETQYF. CDR3 nucleotides: TGTGCCAGCAGCTTAGGGGTACTGGCGGGTCCCCAAGAGACCCAGTACTTC.

The DNA for the CDR3 is TGCGCCAGCAGCCCACAGGGGGCCCTTACGAACACTGAAGCTTTCTTT. Translated, it gives CASSPQGALTNTEAFF. The chain employs TRBV4-1 and TRBJ1-1, with 9 bases that match TRBD1. V shed 4 bases and J 1 base; nucleotides not matched to a gene: 7. The CDR3 sequence is 16 residues long. Germline V CDR1 and CDR2: MGHRA, YSYEKL.

The chain employs TRBV25-1 and TRBJ2-3; 7 nucleotides match TRBD2. CDR3 length equals 15 residues. Germline assignment: CDR1 MGHDK and CDR2 SYGVNS. V shed 1 base and J 6 bases; nucleotides not matched to a gene: 7. The DNA for the CDR3 is TGTGCCAGCAGTGAATGGGGGGTAGCGGGTGATACGCAGTATTTT. Protein: CASSEWGVAGDTQYF.

This chain connects TRBV9 to TRBJ2-5; TRBD2 matches at 7 bases. The CDR3 length is 15 residues. Germline CDR1 reads SGDLS; CDR2 reads YYNGEE. V lost 4 bases and J lost 6; bases outside the gene matches: 12. The CDR3 DNA is TGTGCCAGCAGCAGATCTAGCGGACCTCAGAAGACCCAGTACTTC. Amino acid sequence: CASSRSSGPQKTQYF.

CDR3 sequence reads: CASSKVIGENYEQYV. In DNA, the CDR3 is TGTGCCAGCAGCAAAGTTATCGGCGAAAACTACGAGCAGTACGTC. This chain uses TRBV21-1 with TRBJ2-7; TRBD2 was called by the table and not checked on the DNA. TRBV21-1 is a listed pseudogene. This CDR3 has 15 amino acids.

The chain carries TRBV6-1 and TRBJ2-3; TRBD2 matches 9 bases. Looked up from germline, CDR1 is MNHNS and CDR2 is SASEGT. The CDR3 contains 16 residues. The junction had 4 bases not matched to a gene; V was cut back by 3 bases and J by 0 bases. The CDR3 protein is CASSDLAGASTDTQYF. CDR3 sequence (DNA): TGTGCCAGCAGTGATTTAGCGGGGGCCAGCACAGATACGCAGTATTTT.

This chain links TRBV19 with TRBJ2-6, with TRBD1 matching 9 bases. CDR1 is LNHDA and CDR2 is SQIVND in the germline V gene (reference sequence). The V segment lost 0 bases and the J segment 0 bases; nucleotides outside the gene matches: 6. The CDR3 length is 19 residues. DNA of the CDR3: TGTGCCAGTAGTATAGATCGGACGACAGGGGGCTCTGGGGCCAACGTCCTGACTTTC. Translating gives CASSIDRTTGGSGANVLTF.

This clone occurred once. The chain recombines TRBV9 with TRBJ2-1; 12 bases are shared with TRBD2. V lost 7 bases, J lost 8 bases, and 7 bases stayed unmatched. The CDR3 totals 14 residues. CDR1 is SGDLS, CDR2 YYNGEE, per germline. Here the CDR3 reads CASSLAGGTHEQFF. Here the CDR3 DNA reads TGTGCCAGCTCCCTAGCGGGGGGGACGCATGAGCAGTTCTTC.

V usage is TRBV9 and J usage is TRBJ2-5; 10 nucleotides line up with TRBD2. The CDR3 covers 15 residues. Trimming cost V 2 bases and J 1 base; bases outside gene matches: 2. Germline CDR1 and CDR2: SGDLS and YYNGEE. CDR3 amino acids: CASSVSGGPQETQYF. For the CDR3, the DNA is TGTGCCAGCAGCGTTAGCGGGGGGCCCCAAGAGACCCAGTACTTC. Full variable domain (outside the CDR3, taken from reference TRBV9 and TRBJ2-5): DSGVTQTPKHLITATGQRVTLRCSPRSGDLSVYWYQQSLDQGLQFLIQYYNGEERAKGNILERFSAQQFPDLHSELNLSSLELGDSALYFCASSVSGGPQETQYFGPGTRLLVL.

V usage is TRBV4-1 and J usage is TRBJ1-1; the D gene is possibly TRBD1 (6 bases). Trimming cost V 3 bases and J 8 bases, with 13 bases left between them. Looked up from germline, CDR1 is MGHRA and CDR2 is YSYEKL. The length of the CDR3 is 13 residues. The CDR3 DNA is TGCGCCAGCAGCCAGGGGGGGGCGGGCGAAGCTTTCTTT. Residues: CASSQGGAGEAFF.

In this sample, this clone turned up once. CDR3 nucleotide sequence: TGTGCCAGCAGCGAGTTAGGGACAGGGGGATATAATGAGCAGTTCTTC. The encoded protein is CASSELGTGGYNEQFF. V and J are TRBV9 and TRBJ2-1; the match to TRBD1 covers 11 bases. After removal of 3 bases from V and 7 bases from J, the junction contained 9 bases not matched to a gene. The CDR3 is 16 residues long. Germline CDR1 is SGDLS and CDR2 is YYNGEE.

The J gene is TRBJ2-7, the V gene TRBV27; 9 bases are a match to TRBD1. The length of the CDR3 is 15 residues. V dropped 6 bases and J dropped 2; count of bases not matched to a gene: 8. Germline V gene lookup returns CDR1 MNHEY and CDR2 SMNVEV (reference sequence). The CDR3 spells CASRKYTGGAYEQYF. The CDR3 DNA is TGTGCCAGCAGGAAGTATACAGGGGGCGCCTACGAGCAGTACTTC.

The chain recombines TRBV10-2 with TRBJ2-7; TRBD1 is a possible D gene (6 bases). CDR3 length: 11 amino acids. Deletions cut 3 bases from V and 8 bases from J, with 8 bases between. The germline V gene encodes CDR1 WSHSY and CDR2 SAAADI. The CDR3, as DNA: TGCGCCAGCAGTGAAGGGGGAAAGCAGTACGTC. Translating gives CASSEGGKQYV.

The chain uses TRBV19 and TRBJ1-4; 7 bases line up with TRBD1. With V trimmed by 5 bases and J by 7 bases, 4 bases remained unmatched. This CDR3 contains 13 residues. From germline, CDR1 is LNHDA and CDR2 SQIVND (reference sequence). The chain's CDR3 is CASSPDRAEKLFF. The CDR3 bases are TGTGCCAGTAGTCCCGACAGGGCTGAAAAACTGTTTTTT.